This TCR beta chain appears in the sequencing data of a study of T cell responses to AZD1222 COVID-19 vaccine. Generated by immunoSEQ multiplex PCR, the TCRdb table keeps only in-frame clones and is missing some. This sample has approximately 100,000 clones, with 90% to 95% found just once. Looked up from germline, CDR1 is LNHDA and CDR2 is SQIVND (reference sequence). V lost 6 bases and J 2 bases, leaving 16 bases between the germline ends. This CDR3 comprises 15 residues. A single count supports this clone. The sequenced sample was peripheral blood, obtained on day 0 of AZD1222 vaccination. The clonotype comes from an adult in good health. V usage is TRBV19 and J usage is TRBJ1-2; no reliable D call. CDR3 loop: CASRAGGPLNYGYTF. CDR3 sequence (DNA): TGTGCCAGTAGAGCGGGAGGTCCCCTCAACTATGGCTACACCTTC.